This T cell receptor (beta chain) was found in a study of CD8 T cells in ankylosing spondylitis. Whole-study findings and limits: Matched ankylosing spondylitis synovial fluid reportedly showed significant enrichment of disease-linked clones. In peripheral blood, disease-linked CD8+ clones occurred at relatively low frequencies. It appeared that ankylosing spondylitis blood was characterized by a TCR beta motif of eight highly homologous variants.

Quantitative 5'-RACE with molecular barcodes was used to make the TCR beta libraries. TCRdb ran MiXCR on the 5' RACE reads and lists one entry per CDR3 protein. The data hold some 130,000 distinct CDR3 sequences, with around 9% observed a single time. V was pared by 3 bases and J by 6 bases, with 9 bases of the junction left unmatched. This CDR3 comprises 17 residues. Per germline, CDR1 LNHDA and CDR2 SQIVND (reference sequence). About this clonotype itself: The antigen is unknown.

The chain has TRBV19 and TRBJ2-4, with 12 bases fitting TRBD2. This TCR was sampled from a male donor with ankylosing spondylitis or in good health (not recorded which). The sample was blood, either unsorted or a sorted T cell fraction (not recorded which). The CDR3, as DNA: TGTGCCAGTAGTATGAGACTAGCGGGAGAGGGAGGAAACATTCAGTACTTC. This sequence encodes CASSMRLAGEGGNIQYF.